The source of this TCR beta chain is a study of shared clonotypes between healthy human individuals. TCRdb's copy holds only in-frame clones and misses some; the assay was immunoSEQ multiplex PCR. The sample carries around 1,100,000 clones, roughly 80% recorded once. This CDR3 is 14 amino acids long. The germline CDR1 and CDR2 sequences are SNHLY and FYNNEI. V dropped 6 bases and J dropped 3; count of bases not matched to a gene: 4. V is TRBV2 and J is TRBJ1-2, with 10 bases matching TRBD1. What was sequenced was memory CD4+ T cells from PBMCs. Subset described: CD45RA-negative fraction. The receptor comes from a man aged 18 to 30 in good health. Some clones in this sample may be carry-over from other donors' samples. CDR3 loop: CASSGQGVDYGYTF. The CDR3, as DNA: TGTGCCAGCAGCGGACAGGGGGTTGACTATGGCTACACCTTC.